The 16 T cell receptor beta chains below come from one sample, sequenced in a study of blood T cell repertoires in COVID-19 (dated by TCRdb to 2018 to 2020). Library preparation was by the immunoSEQ multiplex PCR assay. TCRdb mirrors the immuneACCESS table, restricted to in-frame sequences. Some clones are absent from its copies; in checked studies, under half trace to an unresolved V gene, and the reason for the others is unknown. Within this sample are approximately 220,000 clones, with around 90% of them counted one time only. The ten largest clones add up to roughly 15% of the sample. Material for sequencing was PBMCs or T cells enriched from blood (not recorded which). These receptors all come from a man aged 30 to 39 who had been exposed to COVID-19.

V gene TRBV15 combines with J gene TRBJ2-5; 7 bases are shared with TRBD1. CDR1 and CDR2 from the germline V gene are LNHNV and YYDKDF (reference sequence). This CDR3 spans 17 amino acids. The junction had 15 bases not matched to a gene; V was cut back by 3 bases and J by 5 bases. CDR3 nucleotide sequence: TGTGCCACCAGCAGTTCCGCAGATGACAGGGCAGAGGAGACCCAGTACTTC. This codes for CATSSSADDRAEETQYF.

This clone was observed a single time. V usage is TRBV7-9 and J usage is TRBJ1-2; no reliable D call. Germline V gene data show CDR1 as SEHNR and CDR2 as FQNEAQ (reference sequence). The CDR3 is 12 amino acids. Trimming removed 3 bases at V and 5 bases at J, with 7 bases between. The CDR3 nucleotides read TGTGCCAGCAGCTTGACGGGTTATGGCTACACCTTC. Protein sequence: CASSLTGYGYTF.

The CDR3 DNA reads as TGTGCCAGCAGCTTATCTTCACTAGCAGGAGATACGCAGTATTTT. Amino acids: CASSLSSLAGDTQYF. The chain joins TRBV7-3 to TRBJ2-3, with D maybe TRBD2 (6 bases). The length of the CDR3 is 15 residues. V gave up 2 bases and J gave up 5 bases, with 14 bases separating them. Germline V gene data show CDR1 as SGHTA and CDR2 as FQGTGA.

The chain recombines TRBV25-1 with TRBJ2-2, with D possibly matching TRBD1 (6 bases). Germline V gene data show CDR1 as MGHDK and CDR2 as SYGVNS. CDR3 length: 14 amino acids. Trimming took 1 base from V and 3 from J, leaving 6 bases between them. The CDR3 loop reads CASSESGDTGELFF. In DNA form, the CDR3 reads TGTGCCAGCAGTGAATCAGGGGACACCGGGGAGCTGTTTTTT.

This chain links TRBV18 with TRBJ1-2, with 10 bases that match TRBD1. The CDR3 is 17 amino acids. Germline V gene lookup returns CDR1 KGHSH and CDR2 LQKENI. Germline trimming cut 6 bases from V and 4 bases from J; bases unmatched to any gene: 14. CDR3 in amino acids: CASSPGADRGRGYGYTF. In DNA, the CDR3 is TGTGCCAGCTCGCCAGGGGCCGACAGGGGGCGCGGCTATGGCTACACCTTC.

The chain joins TRBV27 to TRBJ2-1; D call uncertain. V dropped 2 bases and J dropped 12 bases, with 11 bases sitting between them. In germline, CDR1 is MNHEY, CDR2 SMNVEV (reference sequence). The CDR3 is 12 amino acids. CDR3 residues: CASSLGRHRQFF. The CDR3, as DNA: TGTGCCAGCAGTTTAGGGCGTCACCGGCAGTTCTTC.

V gene TRBV28 combines with J gene TRBJ1-3; the D is unclear. The CDR3 covers 13 residues. The germline gives CDR1 MDHEN, CDR2 SYDVKM. Between the trimmed V and J ends, which lost 8 bases and 0 bases, there was a span of 8 bases. CDR3 in DNA: TGTGCCAGCTGGCAAAGCTCTGGAAACACCATATATTTT. Translated, it gives CASWQSSGNTIYF.

J is TRBJ1-3 and V is TRBV7-9; tentatively, D is TRBD1 (5 bases). The V end lost 11 bases, the J end lost 2 bases, and 10 bases lay between the germline ends. This CDR3 is 12 amino acids long. Germline V lookup: CDR1 SEHNR, CDR2 FQNEAQ (reference sequence). The CDR3 here is CAGGTAGNTIYF. CDR3 sequence (DNA): TGTGCCGGGGGGACTGCTGGAAACACCATATATTTT.

This clone was recorded once. The chain is built from TRBV7-9 and TRBJ1-3, with 7 positions matching TRBD1. Germline V gives CDR1 SEHNR, CDR2 FQNEAQ (reference sequence). This CDR3 contains 15 residues. J was trimmed by 0 bases and V by 6 bases; bases with no gene match: 5. In DNA form, the CDR3 reads TGTGCCAGCAGTTCGGACAGGAGCTCTGGAAACACCATATATTTT. Its protein product is CASSSDRSSGNTIYF.

The CDR3 region has the DNA TGTGCCAGCAGCTTAGTGACAGGGTCCTCTGGGGCCAACGTCCTGACTTTC. Translated, it gives CASSLVTGSSGANVLTF. This sequence joins TRBV7-2 and TRBJ2-6, with 7 nucleotides matching TRBD1. The CDR3 length is 17 residues. CDR1 is SGHTA and CDR2 is FQGNSA in the germline V gene. Unmatched junction bases numbered 3, after V lost 1 base and J lost 0 bases.

The chain uses TRBV18 and TRBJ1-2; maybe TRBD1 (6 bases). Trimming took off 6 bases at V and 7 bases at J, with 15 bases between the two ends. This CDR3 has 13 residues. The germline V gene has CDR1 KGHSH and CDR2 LQKENI. Written as DNA, the CDR3 is TGTGCCAGCTCCCTTGAAGAACAGGGTGGCTACACCTTC. Translation: CASSLEEQGGYTF.

The chain recombines TRBV7-2 with TRBJ2-7; 13 nucleotides align to TRBD2. The V gene end was trimmed by 4 bases and the J gene end by 7 bases; junction bases not matched to a gene: 4. Germline CDR1 reads SGHTA; CDR2 reads FQGNSA. This CDR3 is built from 14 residues. DNA for the CDR3: TGTGCCAGCAGCTCACTAGCGGGGGGGCGTGAGCAGTACTTC. Translation: CASSSLAGGREQYF.

As to this clone: The junction differs from germline at one of its ends, possibly a read error. CDR3: CASSLVGTGGTEQFF. As DNA, the CDR3 is TGCGCCAGCAGTTTGGTGGGGACAGGGGGTACTGAGCAGTTCTTC. The chain employs TRBV5-1 and TRBJ2-1; 11 bases are a match to TRBD1. Germline V gene data show CDR1 as SGHRS and CDR2 as YFSETQ. The CDR3 spans 15 residues.

This clone is a singleton in its sample. J is TRBJ1-5 and V is TRBV5-5, with 7 bases identical to TRBD1. V lost 2 bases and J lost 7; bases outside the gene matches: 6. There are 14 residues in the CDR3. Germline loops: CDR1 SGHKS, CDR2 YYEKEE (reference sequence). The CDR3 DNA reads TGTGCCAGCAGCTTTGAACAGGGGCGACAGCCCCAGCATTTT. Translation gives CASSFEQGRQPQHF.

V is TRBV30 and J is TRBJ1-5, with D uncertain. The CDR3 consists of 13 residues. With 3 bases removed from V and 6 bases from J, the gap between germline ends came to 12 bases. Germline values: CDR1 GTSNPN, CDR2 SVGIG (reference sequence). CDR3 bases: TGTGCCTGGAGCGTAGGTCGGGGTCAGCCCCAGCATTTT. Encoded protein: CAWSVGRGQPQHF. The full variable domain, its missing parts supplied by reference TRBV30 and TRBJ1-5, is SQTIHQWPATLVQPVGSPLSLECTVEGTSNPNLYWYRQAAGRGLQLLFYSVGIGQISSEVPQNLSASRPQDRQFILSSKKLLLSDSGFYLCAWSVGRGQPQHFGDGTRLSIL.

V gene TRBV18 combines with J gene TRBJ2-1, with 9 bases lining up with TRBD2. CDR1 is KGHSH, CDR2 LQKENI, per germline. This CDR3 spans 16 amino acids. Trimming took 3 bases from V and 6 from J; bases not matched to a gene: 9. The CDR3 DNA reads TGTGCCAGCTCACCCCCGACTAGCGGAAGCTCCAATGAGCAGTTCTTC. This gives the protein CASSPPTSGSSNEQFF.